At least ten counts were recorded for the clone carrying this TCR beta chain. Antigen: not known. This CDR3 has 14 amino acids. The ends were cut back, 3 bases at V and 0 bases at J, with 6 bases in the middle. Germline CDR1 is MNHNS and CDR2 is SASEGT. This specimen comes from a study of Graves' ophthalmopathy and Graves' hyperthyroidism. The study, taken as a whole, reports: Cross-validated, the 13-signature model showed 87.88%/81.08% sensitivity/specificity, and 80%/75% in the test set.

Each hyperthyroidism patient was newly diagnosed, with under 2 months' duration, and aged 18 to 65. Diagnosis was based on clinical symptoms, serum thyroxine, TRAb, thyroid ultrasound and orbital computed tomography. RNA served as the template for amplifying TCR beta CDR3 regions. First-round RT-PCR employed HTBI primers, with a second-round multiplex PCR after it. A single record per CDR3 protein comes from TCRdb applying MiXCR to the multiplex PCR reads. Altogether around 590,000 distinct CDR3 sequences are present, 39% being singletons, with the ten largest covering around 4%. Source material: peripheral blood or thyroid tissue (not recorded which). The chain carries TRBV6-1 and TRBJ1-5; no clear D gene. This clonotype was obtained from an adult man with Graves' hyperthyroidism. As DNA, the CDR3 is TGTGCCAGCAGTGACAGTTTTAGCAATCAGCCCCAGCATTTT. Residues: CASSDSFSNQPQHF.